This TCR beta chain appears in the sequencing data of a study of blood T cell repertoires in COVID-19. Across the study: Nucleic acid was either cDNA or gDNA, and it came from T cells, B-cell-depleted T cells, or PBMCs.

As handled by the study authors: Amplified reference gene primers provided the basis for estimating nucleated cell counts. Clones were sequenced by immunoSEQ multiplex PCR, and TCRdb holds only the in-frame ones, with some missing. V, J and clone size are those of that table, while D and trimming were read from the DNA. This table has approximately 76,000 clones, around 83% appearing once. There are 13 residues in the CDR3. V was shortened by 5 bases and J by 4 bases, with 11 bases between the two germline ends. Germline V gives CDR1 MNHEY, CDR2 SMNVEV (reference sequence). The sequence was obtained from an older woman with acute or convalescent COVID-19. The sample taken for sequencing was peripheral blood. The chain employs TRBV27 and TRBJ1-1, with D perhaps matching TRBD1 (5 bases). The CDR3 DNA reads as TGTGCCAGCAGTCAACGGGGGGGCACTGAAGCTTTCTTT. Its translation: CASSQRGGTEAFF.